This T cell receptor beta chain came from a study of radiotherapy plus CTLA-4 blockade in lung cancer. Study overall: Among all patients, 18% showed objective responses, while about 30% had disease control.

As for this clone: Its antigen is still unknown.

Libraries were prepared by immunoSEQ multiplex PCR; TCRdb keeps only in-frame clonotypes and omits some of them. The table lists some 51,000 clones, 70% to 80% of them singletons, with 8.5% in the top ten. The CDR3 has 15 amino acids. CDR1 and CDR2 (germline): SGHTA, FQGNSA. The V end was cut by 1 base, the J end by 3 bases, with 13 bases between. Ipilimumab CTLA-4 blockade and focal radiation were given to patients with chemo-refractory metastatic non-small-cell lung cancer. Overall study results and limits: Interferon-beta and early blood T cell clone dynamics reportedly predicted response best. TCR clones originating in tumors grew in number in blood after radiotherapy plus ipilimumab.

The rearrangement links TRBV7-2 to TRBJ2-7; D possibly corresponds to TRBD1 (7 bases). The source was peripheral blood, collected from a patient treated with radiotherapy plus ipilimumab. This clonotype originated in a human donor with non-small cell lung cancer who had a complete response to radiotherapy plus ipilimumab. As DNA, the CDR3 is TGTGCCAGCAGCTTAGACCCAGGGGGGCGCTACGAGCAGTACTTC. It yields the protein CASSLDPGGRYEQYF.